This TCR beta chain was retrieved from a study of blood T cell repertoires in COVID-19. On the study more broadly: COVID-19 samples, acute and convalescent, were from the United States, Italy and Spain. Sample material is recorded as cDNA or gDNA derived from T cells, B-cell-depleted T cells, or PBMCs.

Methods used by the authors: Reference gene primers were amplified, and this amplification served to estimate nucleated cell counts. The protocol was immunoSEQ multiplex PCR, while the TCRdb copy is restricted to in-frame clones and leaves out a portion. V and J calls plus clone size are reproduced from that table; the DNA served to infer D and trimming. Of about 90,000 clones listed, 75% to 95% were seen once; the top ten hold around 5.1%. Germline V gene data show CDR1 as SSHAT and CDR2 as FNYEAQ (reference sequence). The CDR3 spans 14 residues. Trimming removed 1 base from V and 1 base from J, with 6 bases in between.

The TCR comes from a man aged 50-60 years with acute or convalescent COVID-19. The V and J genes are TRBV7-7 and TRBJ2-3; D may be TRBD1 (5 bases). The sequencing sample was made of peripheral blood. CDR3 amino acids: CASSLVGGTDTQYF. As DNA, the CDR3 is TGTGCCAGCAGCTTAGTAGGGGGCACAGATACGCAGTATTTT.